This TCR beta chain was obtained from a study of blood T cell repertoires in COVID-19 (dated by TCRdb to the early 2020s). Broadly, across the study: Samples covering the acute and convalescent phases of COVID-19 were provided by collaborators in the United States, Italy and Spain. The prospective study material was composed of cDNA or gDNA derived from T cells, B-cell-depleted T cells, or PBMCs. Deeply sampled blood TCRbeta repertoires from subjects exposed to, actively infected with, or recovered from COVID-19 were included in the dataset. The repertoires were released in a freely available public database meant as a resource for research on the immune response to SARS-CoV-2. The samples were drawn from the first 160 participants of the ongoing ImmuneRACE study and from 1,254 subjects provided by 6 global collaborators. A de-identified subject ID, COVID-19 status, age in years and sex were almost always included in the sample metadata. Where available, HLA class I and class II types were obtained from metadata supplied by the sample provider rather than from assay-based typing.

The collaborating institutions used their own protocols to collect whole blood in K2EDTA tubes. For TCRbeta analysis, collaborators shipped samples as frozen whole blood, isolated PBMCs, or DNA extracted from either of those sample types. Study-wide conclusions, independent of this receptor: The quantity of clinical and demographic metadata differed by source and by participant and was supplied without curation.

The immunoSEQ Assay, a bias-controlled multiplex PCR, was used to amplify TCRbeta CDR3 regions from genomic DNA. Per the original workflow: Within the assay, amplification of reference gene primers was used to estimate how many nucleated cells each sample contained. To quantify the absolute abundance of each unique TCRbeta CDR3 rearrangement, sequence reads were collapsed and filtered. For each sample, productive Simpson clonality was calculated as the square root of Simpson's diversity index across productive rearrangements. The clones in this table, taken by TCRdb from immuneACCESS, are in-frame only. Not every clone is retained; where verified, under half of the shortfall comes from an unresolved V gene, and the cause of the rest is unknown. V and J calls and clone size are copied from that table; D and trimming were computed from the DNA. For this sample the table gives about 54,000 clones, of which about nine tenths were detected only once. Jointly, the top ten make up more than 6.5% of the sample.

To note about this clone: Its antigen specificity is not known. No much larger clone is present one base from it, and per-base qualities are unavailable.

Material for sequencing was peripheral blood. The TCR was taken from a woman between 35 and 50 years old with active COVID-19.

CDR3 region: CASISLGGAQRIYGYTF. The DNA reads as follows: TGTGCCAGCATAAGCCTCGGGGGGGCCCAGCGAATCTATGGCTACACCTTC. Recombination connected TRBV6-9 to TRBJ1-2; TRBD1 is a possible D gene, resting on 6 matching bases. Reading the germline V gene gives CDR1 MNHGY and CDR2 SVAAGI. The junction shows trimming of 7 bases on V and 4 bases on J, plus 25 bases between the germline ends. The CDR3 spans 17 residues, from the cysteine through the phenylalanine. This entry keeps only the CDR3 DNA: 51 bases, framed from base 1.